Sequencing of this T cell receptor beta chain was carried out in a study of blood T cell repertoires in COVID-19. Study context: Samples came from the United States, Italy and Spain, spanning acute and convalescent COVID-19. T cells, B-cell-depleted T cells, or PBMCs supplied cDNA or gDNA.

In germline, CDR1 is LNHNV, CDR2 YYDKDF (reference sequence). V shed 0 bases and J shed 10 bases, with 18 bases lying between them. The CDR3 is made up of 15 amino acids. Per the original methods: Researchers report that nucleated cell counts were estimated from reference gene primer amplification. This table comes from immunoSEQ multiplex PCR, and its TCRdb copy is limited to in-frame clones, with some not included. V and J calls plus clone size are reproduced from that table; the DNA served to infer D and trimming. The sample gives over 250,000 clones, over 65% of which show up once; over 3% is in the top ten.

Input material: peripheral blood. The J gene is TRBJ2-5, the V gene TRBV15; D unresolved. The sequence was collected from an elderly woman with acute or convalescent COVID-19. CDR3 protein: CATSRETLGPQSQYF. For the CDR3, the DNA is TGTGCCACCAGCAGAGAGACCCTAGGTCCCCAGAGCCAGTACTTC.